The T cell receptor beta chain under discussion was sequenced for a study of blood T cell repertoires in COVID-19. In the study overall: Samples taken during acute and convalescent COVID-19 were collected in the United States, Italy and Spain. The cDNA or gDNA used as material had been derived from T cells, B-cell-depleted T cells, or PBMCs.

Allocation to cohorts depended on clinical history reported by the participants. This CDR3 has 15 residues. Germline V CDR1 and CDR2: ENHRY, SYGVKD. Germline trimming cut 4 bases from V and 5 bases from J; bases unmatched to any gene: 4. In the authors' workflow: Amplified reference gene primers provided the basis for estimating nucleated cell counts. Method: immunoSEQ multiplex PCR; TCRdb's copy keeps in-frame clones and lacks some. V, J and clone size are those of that table, while D and trimming were read from the DNA. The sample yields approximately 400,000 clones, roughly 86% seen once. The chain combines TRBV10-3 with TRBJ1-6; 8 bases align to TRBD1. This TCR was recovered from a young man who had recovered from COVID-19. Material: PBMCs or T cells enriched from blood (not recorded which). The chain's CDR3 is CAISVLDRDNSPLHF. The DNA of the CDR3 is TGTGCCATCAGTGTGTTGGACAGGGATAATTCACCCCTCCACTTT.